A single sample gave rise to the 22 T cell receptor beta chains below, sequenced in a study of CD4 T cells in relation to SARS-CoV-2 and coronaviruses. Clones were read by immunoSEQ multiplex PCR, and TCRdb kept only the in-frame ones, dropping some. The data contain about 37,000 clones, around 85% of them singletons. Source material: memory CD4+ T cells from PBMCs. The receptor set was obtained from an adult with COVID-19.

This rearrangement joins TRBV6-5 to TRBJ1-5; a weak D match, TRBD1 (5 bases). Germline V gene sequence: CDR1 MNHEY, CDR2 SVGAGI. V lost 2 bases and J lost 2, with 13 bases in between. This CDR3 has 16 residues. In DNA, the CDR3 is TGTGCCAGCAGTTACGGGGGACCCCGAGGCAATCAGCCCCAGCATTTT. Translated, it gives CASSYGGPRGNQPQHF.

This chain joins TRBV5-5 and TRBJ1-2, with no clear D. The V gene's germline CDR1 is SGHKS and CDR2 YYEKEE (reference sequence). The CDR3 loop spans 13 amino acids. V lost 4 bases and J 0 bases, leaving 7 bases between the germline ends. The CDR3 here is CASSPLANYGYTF. Here the CDR3 DNA reads TGTGCCAGCAGCCCTTTAGCTAACTATGGCTACACCTTC.

This chain connects TRBV27 to TRBJ2-7; a possible D gene is TRBD1 (5 bases). CDR3 length: 12 residues. Trimming removed 3 bases at V and 6 bases at J, with 9 bases between. Germline assignment: CDR1 MNHEY and CDR2 SMNVEV (reference sequence). The CDR3 DNA is TGTGCCAGCAGTTTGAAAGGGGTCGAGCAGTACTTC. It is translated as CASSLKGVEQYF.

V usage is TRBV5-6 and J usage is TRBJ2-7, with a weak D call TRBD1 (6 bases). The CDR3 is 14 residues long. Trimming removed 1 base at V and 0 bases at J, with 8 bases between. Germline CDR1 SGHDT, CDR2 YYEEEE. CDR3 nucleotide sequence: TGTGCCAGCAGCTTGAAAGGGGGCTCCTACGAGCAGTACTTC. This codes for CASSLKGGSYEQYF.

The chain joins TRBV6-5 to TRBJ1-2; D unresolved. CDR1 MNHEY and CDR2 SVGAGI come from the germline V gene. V dropped 5 bases and J dropped 7 bases, with 11 bases sitting between them. CDR3 size: 12 residues. The CDR3 DNA sequence: TGTGCCAGCAGTCCCACCCACTTTGGCTACACCTTC. Its protein is CASSPTHFGYTF.

This chain connects TRBV7-2 to TRBJ2-5, with a weak D call TRBD1 (6 bases). The CDR3 has 15 residues. The V gene lost 1 base and the J gene lost 7 bases, with 16 bases spanning the gap. Germline V CDR1 and CDR2: SGHTA, FQGNSA. CDR3 in amino acids: CASSLVTRGHATQYF. The CDR3 nucleotides read TGTGCCAGCAGCTTAGTAACCAGGGGCCATGCGACCCAGTACTTC.

V and J are TRBV28 and TRBJ2-7, with D hard to call. The CDR3 runs to 11 residues. V shed 6 bases and J shed 4 bases, with 7 bases lying between them. The germline V gene encodes CDR1 MDHEN and CDR2 SYDVKM. CDR3 coding DNA: TGTGCCAGCAGGAGGCGGTACGAGCAGTACTTC. It encodes CASRRRYEQYF.

The chain is built from TRBV9 and TRBJ2-3; the D is unclear. CDR1 and CDR2 (germline): SGDLS, YYNGEE. There are 15 residues in the CDR3. V was trimmed by 0 bases and J by 0 bases, leaving 8 bases between them. The CDR3 DNA reads as TGTGCCAGCAGCGTAGTAGGACGGAGCACAGATACGCAGTATTTT. It yields the protein CASSVVGRSTDTQYF.

V usage is TRBV9 and J usage is TRBJ2-3; D call uncertain. The CDR3 consists of 15 residues. Germline loops: CDR1 SGDLS, CDR2 YYNGEE. V was clipped by 0 bases and J by 1 base, with 9 bases between them. The CDR3 DNA follows: TGTGCCAGCAGCGTAGAGGCTAGTGGCACAGATACGCAGTATTTT. Protein product: CASSVEASGTDTQYF. Using reference TRBV9 and TRBJ2-3 for the parts outside the CDR3, the full variable domain is DSGVTQTPKHLITATGQRVTLRCSPRSGDLSVYWYQQSLDQGLQFLIQYYNGEERAKGNILERFSAQQFPDLHSELNLSSLELGDSALYFCASSVEASGTDTQYFGPGTRLTVL.

This chain connects TRBV3-1 (or the pseudogene TRBV3-2) to TRBJ2-7; no reliable D call. V shed 3 bases and J shed 5 bases, with 11 bases lying between them. Per germline, CDR1 LGHDT and CDR2 YNNKEL (reference sequence). This CDR3 is 13 amino acids long. Here the CDR3 DNA reads TGTGCCAGCAGCCATTACCAGGCGCACGAGCAGTACTTC. Protein product: CASSHYQAHEQYF.

Points on this clone: The junction departs from germline at one end; a sequencing error may be responsible. CDR3 DNA sequence: TGTGCCAGCAGTGAAAGTCTTTTCTACGAGTTC. Translated, it gives CASSESLFYEF. The chain employs TRBV6-1 and TRBJ2-7, with D uncertain. Germline CDR1 MNHNS, CDR2 SASEGT. The CDR3 is made up of 11 amino acids.

V is TRBV30 and J is TRBJ1-1; 7 positions match TRBD1. J gave up 6 bases and V 2 bases, and 12 bases lay outside the gene matches. CDR1 is GTSNPN and CDR2 is SVGIG in the germline V gene (reference sequence). This CDR3 contains 15 residues. The CDR3 DNA sequence: TGTGCCTGGAGTACAAGGCGGACAGGAGAAGCTGAAGCTTTCTTT. This translates into CAWSTRRTGEAEAFF.

The chain couples TRBV5-4 to TRBJ2-6; a possible D gene is TRBD1 (6 bases). CDR1 SGHNT and CDR2 YYREEE come from the germline V gene (reference sequence). The CDR3 loop spans 15 amino acids. The germline V and J ends were trimmed by 4 bases and 2 bases, with 10 bases remaining between them. CDR3 in DNA: TGTGCCAGCAGCCTCCCAGGGGCTGGGGCCAACGTCCTGACTTTC. Translation: CASSLPGAGANVLTF.

The chain employs TRBV6-6 and TRBJ2-1; TRBD2 aligns across 10 bases. The CDR3 loop spans 15 amino acids. CDR1 and CDR2 from the germline V gene are MNHNY and SVGAGI (reference sequence). J lost 5 bases, V lost 5 bases, and 6 bases had no gene match. DNA for the CDR3: TGTGCCAGCAGTCTCGACGGACTAGCGGACAATGAGCAGTTCTTC. It encodes CASSLDGLADNEQFF.

The chain has TRBV11-1 and TRBJ2-7; D remains ambiguous. This CDR3 comprises 15 residues. V was clipped by 1 base and J by 5 bases, with 15 bases between them. Germline V CDR1 and CDR2: SGHAT, FQDESV (reference sequence). For the CDR3, the DNA is TGTGCCAGCAGCTTAGGGCTCCTCCCATCGGACGAGCAGTACTTC. Translating gives CASSLGLLPSDEQYF.

The V and J genes are TRBV28 and TRBJ1-5, with D unresolved. The germline V gene encodes CDR1 MDHEN and CDR2 SYDVKM. The V gene lost 2 bases and the J gene lost 3 bases, with 8 bases spanning the gap. The length of the CDR3 is 14 residues. The CDR3 coding sequence is TGTGCCAGCAGTTTAGCGGCTCCCAATCAGCCCCAGCATTTT. It is translated as CASSLAAPNQPQHF.

J is TRBJ1-2 and V is TRBV2, with 9 bases identical to TRBD1. J lost 6 bases, V lost 5 bases, and 7 bases had no gene match. Germline V lookup: CDR1 SNHLY, CDR2 FYNNEI. CDR3 length: 14 residues. For the CDR3, the DNA is TGTGCCAGCAGTAAGAACGGACAGGGGAATGGCTACACCTTC. It codes for CASSKNGQGNGYTF.

This chain links TRBV19 with TRBJ2-7; 9 nucleotides line up with TRBD1. Germline-derived CDR1 and CDR2 are LNHDA and SQIVND (reference sequence). V lost 6 bases to trimming and J lost 1 base; unmatched junction nucleotides: 10. The CDR3 is 16 residues long. CDR3 sequence reads: CASSLSGTGPSYEQYF. The CDR3 nucleotides read TGTGCCAGTAGCCTTTCAGGGACAGGGCCTTCCTACGAGCAGTACTTC.

The chain links TRBV27 to TRBJ2-5; no firm D call. Germline CDR1 MNHEY, CDR2 SMNVEV (reference sequence). CDR3 size: 15 residues. Trimming stripped 2 bases from V and 0 bases from J, with 10 bases between. The CDR3 DNA follows: TGTGCCAGCAGTTTAGGGTGGACGAACCAAGAGACCCAGTACTTC. This sequence encodes CASSLGWTNQETQYF.

V gene TRBV7-2 combines with J gene TRBJ2-1, with D perhaps TRBD1 or TRBD2 (6 bases each). The CDR3 consists of 16 residues. The V gene's germline CDR1 is SGHTA and CDR2 FQGNSA. The germline V and J ends were trimmed by 4 bases and 0 bases, with 13 bases remaining between them. CDR3 DNA: TGTGCCAGCAGCTCTATAGCGGACAGCTCCTACAATGAGCAGTTCTTC. Its translation: CASSSIADSSYNEQFF.

This clone has only one observation. The chain employs TRBV30 and TRBJ2-5; D remains unclear. Germline values: CDR1 GTSNPN, CDR2 SVGIG (reference sequence). This CDR3 has 12 amino acids. V lost 2 bases to trimming and J lost 5 bases, with 9 bases between them. DNA of the CDR3: TGTGCCTGGAGTATGGGGTGGGAGACCCAGTACTTC. It encodes CAWSMGWETQYF.

The V gene is TRBV5-1, the J gene TRBJ2-3; no clear D gene. V gave up 3 bases and J gave up 6 bases, with 17 bases separating them. CDR1 is SGHRS, CDR2 YFSETQ, per germline. CDR3 size: 15 residues. This chain's CDR3 is CASSSPRREADTQYF. The CDR3 nucleotides read TGCGCCAGCAGCTCCCCTCGACGTGAGGCGGATACGCAGTATTTT.